A single sample is the source of the 30 T cell receptor beta chains below, sequenced in a study of control samples from healthy donors and cancer patients. TCRdb's table, derived via immunoSEQ multiplex PCR, lists solely in-frame clones and lacks some. The profile shows some 130,000 clones, more than 90% of them singletons. The sequencing input was blood. The source is a man aged 18 to 29 in good health.

The V gene is TRBV30, the J gene TRBJ2-3; D not certain. Germline V gene data show CDR1 as GTSNPN and CDR2 as SVGIG (reference sequence). There are 11 residues in the CDR3. V was cut by 2 bases and J by 6 bases, with 6 bases left in between. The CDR3 sequence is CAWSMGDTQYF. The CDR3 DNA follows: TGTGCCTGGAGTATGGGGGATACGCAGTATTTT.

The V call is TRBV2, the J call TRBJ1-6; D is unclear. The CDR3 has 12 residues. The V gene lost 6 bases and the J gene lost 9 bases, with 9 bases spanning the gap. Per the germline V gene, CDR1 is SNHLY and CDR2 is FYNNEI. The CDR3, as DNA: TGTGCCAGCAGGGTGATGAGTTCACCCCTCCACTTT. Protein sequence: CASRVMSSPLHF.

The chain joins TRBV4-2 to TRBJ2-7; D remains unclear. V lost 3 bases and J lost 1, with 16 bases in between. The CDR3 runs to 16 residues. CDR1 and CDR2 (germline): LGHNA, YNFKEQ. In DNA form, the CDR3 reads TGTGCCAGCAGCCACACCCGGCCCCCGTCTTCCTACGAGCAGTACTTC. It specifies CASSHTRPPSSYEQYF.

A single count supports this clone. V usage is TRBV18 and J usage is TRBJ1-1, with D tentatively TRBD1 (5 bases). The ends were cut back, 3 bases at V and 0 bases at J, with 11 bases in the middle. Germline values: CDR1 KGHSH, CDR2 LQKENI. This CDR3 is 15 amino acids long. The CDR3, as DNA: TGTGCCAGCTCACCGCGGGGCAAAATGAACACTGAAGCTTTCTTT. Translated, it gives CASSPRGKMNTEAFF.

The CDR3 here is CASSLGVRGGIYQPQHF. The DNA of the CDR3 is TGTGCCAGCAGCTTAGGAGTTAGGGGGGGGATTTATCAGCCCCAGCATTTT. The chain is built from TRBV7-6 and TRBJ1-5; possible D gene TRBD1, 6 bases. CDR3 length: 17 residues. Germline assignment: CDR1 SGHVS and CDR2 FNYEAQ. Trimming shortened V by 1 base and J by 5 bases, and 18 bases separated the two germline ends.

The chain uses TRBV28 and TRBJ1-2; no definite D call. CDR3 length: 15 amino acids. V was pared by 5 bases and J by 3 bases, with 16 bases between. Germline V gene data show CDR1 as MDHEN and CDR2 as SYDVKM. The CDR3 sequence: CASSPSGPEDYGYTF. In DNA, the CDR3 is TGTGCCAGCAGTCCCTCCGGGCCCGAGGACTATGGCTACACCTTC.

This chain uses TRBV18 with TRBJ1-5, with D uncertain. Per germline, CDR1 KGHSH and CDR2 LQKENI. CDR3 length: 16 amino acids. Trimming cost V 1 base and J 3 bases, with 13 bases left between them. The DNA for the CDR3 is TGTGCCAGCTCACCACGTGGGGTGGGCAACAATCAGCCCCAGCATTTT. Protein: CASSPRGVGNNQPQHF.

This chain connects TRBV18 to TRBJ2-3, with D uncertain. Germline V gene data show CDR1 as KGHSH and CDR2 as LQKENI. The CDR3 totals 14 residues. Between the trimmed V and J ends, which lost 1 base and 1 base, there was a span of 6 bases. CDR3 loop: CASSPQSRTDTQYF. CDR3 nucleotides: TGTGCCAGCTCACCACAGTCCCGCACAGATACGCAGTATTTT.

J is TRBJ2-2 and V is TRBV7-6; D possibly corresponds to TRBD1 (5 bases). The CDR3 is 15 residues long. Deletions cut 1 base from V and 4 bases from J, with 10 bases between. CDR1 and CDR2 from the germline V gene are SGHVS and FNYEAQ. The CDR3 is CASSLGGSLTGELFF. The DNA of the CDR3 is TGTGCCAGCAGCTTAGGGGGCAGTCTCACCGGGGAGCTGTTTTTT.

This chain uses TRBV10-3 with TRBJ2-3; the match to TRBD1 covers 10 bases. The CDR3 length is 15 residues. The V gene end was trimmed by 6 bases and the J gene end by 4 bases; junction bases not matched to a gene: 7. Germline CDR1 is ENHRY and CDR2 is SYGVKD. The DNA for the CDR3 is TGTGCCATCAGGGACAGGGGGATTAGAGCAGATACGCAGTATTTT. This encodes CAIRDRGIRADTQYF.

This chain uses TRBV2 with TRBJ1-1; D is uncertain. CDR1 and CDR2 from the germline V gene are SNHLY and FYNNEI. The CDR3 totals 14 residues. V was shortened by 6 bases and J by 1 base, with 12 bases between the two germline ends. CDR3 protein: CASRTPRSNTEAFF. The CDR3 bases are TGTGCCAGCAGAACACCGAGATCGAACACTGAAGCTTTCTTT.

This rearrangement joins TRBV19 to TRBJ1-1; the D is unclear. The CDR3 extends over 11 amino acids. Germline V gives CDR1 LNHDA, CDR2 SQIVND (reference sequence). Trimming left V 7 bases short and J 11 bases short, with 14 bases between. The CDR3 protein is CASILRRPAFF. As DNA, the CDR3 is TGTGCCAGTATCTTAAGGCGCCCGGCTTTCTTT.

J is TRBJ1-1 and V is TRBV6-5; TRBD1 is a possible D gene (5 bases). The V end lost 5 bases, the J end lost 1 base, and 11 bases lay between the germline ends. In germline, CDR1 is MNHEY, CDR2 SVGAGI. The CDR3 extends over 14 amino acids. CDR3 nucleotides: TGTGCCAGCAGTCCGACAGACGCGAACACTGAAGCTTTCTTT. Translating gives CASSPTDANTEAFF.

The V gene is TRBV5-4, the J gene TRBJ2-1; the D call may be TRBD1 or TRBD2 (5 bases each). Deletions cut 4 bases from V and 2 bases from J, with 16 bases between. The CDR3 spans 16 residues. Looked up from germline, CDR1 is SGHNT and CDR2 is YYREEE (reference sequence). The CDR3 loop is CASSAEGSTAYNEQFF. The DNA for the CDR3 is TGTGCCAGCAGCGCCGAGGGGTCCACAGCCTACAATGAGCAGTTCTTC.

The genes are TRBV29-1 and TRBJ1-1, with D perhaps matching TRBD1 (5 bases). The CDR3 extends over 15 amino acids. V lost 8 bases, J lost 3 bases, and 22 bases lay in between. The germline CDR1 and CDR2 sequences are SQVTM and ANQGSEA. The CDR3 region is CSFRNRPLLDTEAFF. CDR3 DNA sequence: TGCAGCTTTAGGAACAGGCCGCTGCTGGACACTGAAGCTTTCTTT.

The chain combines TRBV10-3 with TRBJ2-2; the match to TRBD2 covers 9 bases. This CDR3 is 12 amino acids long. V lost 10 bases, J lost 6 bases, and 3 bases stayed unmatched. Germline lookup yields CDR1 ENHRY and CDR2 SYGVKD. The CDR3, as DNA: TGTGCCACCAGGACTAGCGCCGGGGAGCTGTTTTTT. Translated: CATRTSAGELFF.

The chain links TRBV4-1 to TRBJ1-4; the match to TRBD1 covers 9 bases. The CDR3 consists of 16 residues. The germline V gene encodes CDR1 MGHRA and CDR2 YSYEKL. V trimming: 4 bases; J trimming: 4 bases; junction bases outside the gene matches: 7. The CDR3 nucleotides are TGCGCCAGCAGCCCCTGGAGGACAGGGGTTAATGAAAAACTGTTTTTT. This translates into CASSPWRTGVNEKLFF.

The V call is TRBV19, the J call TRBJ2-2, with TRBD2 identical over 12 bases. The V and J ends lost 9 bases and 7 bases, in that order; junction bases with no gene match: 9. This CDR3 comprises 15 residues. Germline CDR1 reads LNHDA; CDR2 reads SQIVND (reference sequence). CDR3 in DNA: TGTGCCAGCATCACTAGCGGGGGGAGCCACGGGGAGCTGTTTTTT. This translates into CASITSGGSHGELFF. The full variable domain, rest sourced from reference TRBV19 and TRBJ2-2, is DGGITQSPKYLFRKEGQNVTLSCEQNLNHDAMYWYRQDPGQGLRLIYYSQIVNDFQKGDIAEGYSVSREKKESFPLTVTSAQKNPTAFYLCASITSGGSHGELFFGEGSRLTVL.

This chain uses TRBV7-2 with TRBJ2-7, with unresolved D. V shed 2 bases and J shed 3 bases, with 8 bases lying between them. Germline lookup yields CDR1 SGHTA and CDR2 FQGNSA. The CDR3 runs 13 residues. The CDR3 region has the DNA TGTGCCAGCAGCTTAACGCGATTCTACGAGCAGTACTTC. Its protein is CASSLTRFYEQYF.

V usage is TRBV20-1 and J usage is TRBJ2-7; D uncertain. CDR1 is DFQATT, CDR2 SNEGSKA, per germline (reference sequence). Trimming pared 3 bases from V and 3 bases from J, leaving 6 bases between. There are 11 residues in the CDR3. The CDR3 DNA is TGCAGTGCTAGCCTAGACTACGAGCAGTACTTC. It encodes CSASLDYEQYF.

V usage is TRBV29-1 and J usage is TRBJ1-1; D gene ambiguous. The CDR3 is 12 residues long. Germline V lookup: CDR1 SQVTM, CDR2 ANQGSEA. Trimming took 4 bases from V and 1 from J, leaving 7 bases between them. The CDR3 DNA is TGCAGCGTTGGAAGCAGGAACACTGAAGCTTTCTTT. It yields the protein CSVGSRNTEAFF.

The V and J genes are TRBV5-1 and TRBJ2-7; maybe TRBD2 (5 bases). This CDR3 contains 13 residues. Germline lookup yields CDR1 SGHRS and CDR2 YFSETQ. The V and J ends lost 4 bases and 5 bases respectively, with 13 bases between them. For the CDR3, the DNA is TGCGCCAGCAGCCCCTCTAGCTATGACGAGCAGTACTTC. Translated: CASSPSSYDEQYF. The full variable domain, with the rest looked up from reference TRBV5-1 and TRBJ2-7, is KAGVTQTPRYLIKTRGQQVTLSCSPISGHRSVSWYQQTPGQGLQFLFEYFSETQRNKGNFPGRFSGRQFSNSRSEMNVSTLELGDSALYLCASSPSSYDEQYFGPGTRLTVT.

Only one count was recorded for this clone. The chain recombines TRBV9 with TRBJ1-2, with 7 bases that match TRBD1. Germline assignment: CDR1 SGDLS and CDR2 YYNGEE. The CDR3 sequence is 14 residues long. V trimming: 1 base; J trimming: 3 bases; junction bases outside the gene matches: 3. CDR3 DNA sequence: TGTGCCAGCAGCGTAACGCAGGGGGACTATGGCTACACCTTC. It yields the protein CASSVTQGDYGYTF.

The genes are TRBV5-1 and TRBJ2-1; D not certain. The CDR3 is 13 residues long. The germline V gene has CDR1 SGHRS and CDR2 YFSETQ. With 3 bases removed from V and 9 bases from J, the gap between germline ends came to 13 bases. The CDR3 DNA reads TGCGCCAGCAGCTCCCTCGCTAGATCTGAGCAGTTCTTC. This sequence encodes CASSSLARSEQFF.

This clone has only one observation. The chain recombines TRBV2 with TRBJ1-2, with unresolved D. The CDR3 covers 14 residues. V was cut by 3 bases and J by 4 bases, with 12 bases left in between. The V gene's germline CDR1 is SNHLY and CDR2 FYNNEI. CDR3 region: CASSDQGPTYGYTF. CDR3 DNA sequence: TGTGCCAGCAGTGATCAAGGGCCGACCTATGGCTACACCTTC.

This clone was detected only once. The chain is built from TRBV3-1 (or the pseudogene TRBV3-2) and TRBJ1-2, with D possibly matching TRBD1 (6 bases). The CDR3 is 14 residues long. V was pared by 4 bases and J by 2 bases, with 11 bases between. CDR1 and CDR2 from the germline V gene are LGHDT and YNNKEL (reference sequence). CDR3 sequence: CASSRTALNYGYTF. CDR3 DNA sequence: TGTGCCAGCAGCCGGACAGCTCTAAACTATGGCTACACCTTC.

The chain combines TRBV2 with TRBJ2-1; 9 nucleotides line up with TRBD2. Germline values: CDR1 SNHLY, CDR2 FYNNEI. The V gene end was trimmed by 6 bases and the J gene end by 4 bases; junction bases not matched to a gene: 7. The CDR3 runs 15 residues. The CDR3 protein is CASSAGGAYYNEQFF. CDR3 sequence (DNA): TGTGCCAGCAGCGCGGGGGGGGCTTATTACAATGAGCAGTTCTTC.

This rearrangement joins TRBV12-3 or TRBV12-4 to TRBJ2-2; D is uncertain. The V end lost 5 bases, the J end lost 3 bases, and 4 bases lay between the germline ends. The CDR3 runs to 12 residues. The CDR3 is CASSRDTGELFF. CDR3 DNA: TGTGCCAGCAGTCGGGACACCGGGGAGCTGTTTTTT.

In regard to this clone: The same CDR3 arises from other DNA sequences in this sample as well. The chain couples TRBV7-9 to TRBJ2-3; D tentatively reads TRBD1 or TRBD2 (6 bases each). Per the germline V gene, CDR1 is SEHNR and CDR2 is FQNEAQ (reference sequence). The CDR3 contains 15 residues. Trimming left V 1 base short and J 2 bases short, with 10 bases between. The CDR3 nucleotides read TGTGCCAGCAGCTTAGGTCGGGGGCTCACAGATACGCAGTATTTT. This translates into CASSLGRGLTDTQYF.

This clone was detected once. The chain links TRBV6-5 to TRBJ2-7, with 11 nucleotides matching TRBD2. The CDR3 sequence is 14 residues long. J lost 3 bases, V lost 6 bases, and 4 bases had no gene match. Germline assignment: CDR1 MNHEY and CDR2 SVGAGI. CDR3 protein: CASRAGTSGYEQYF. The CDR3 coding sequence is TGTGCCAGCAGGGCCGGGACTAGCGGCTACGAGCAGTACTTC.